This section outlines one T cell receptor (beta chain) sequence together with its context. Its antigen is unidentified. Germline V gene sequence: CDR1 SGHKS, CDR2 YYEKEE (reference sequence). V was pared by 3 bases and J by 0 bases, with 19 bases between. This CDR3 has 17 amino acids. This sample is drawn from a study of ipilimumab plus nivolumab after autologous stem cell transplantation. TCRdb's table, derived via immunoSEQ multiplex PCR, lists solely in-frame clones and lacks some. The table shows 43,000 or so clones, with about 88% occurring only once. Study conclusions and caveats: Per the authors, repertoire, Treg and microbiota data justify further study.

V gene TRBV5-5 combines with J gene TRBJ2-7; D is tentatively TRBD1 or TRBD2 (5 bases each). Sequences were derived from PBMCs, sampled in a trial of ipilimumab plus nivolumab as post-transplant consolidation. The receptor was isolated from a male donor with multiple myeloma. CDR3 bases: TGTGCCAGCAGCTCCAAAACCGGGACGGCCAGCTCCTACGAGCAGTACTTC. It is translated as CASSSKTGTASSYEQYF.